The 14 T cell receptor beta chains reported below all come from one sample, sequenced in a study of molecular identifiers for immune sequencing clone quantification (dated by TCRdb to between 2018 and 2020). Library generation was performed with PCR. Sequencer: Illumina MiSeq. TCRdb trimmed the raw reads at Q25, called clones with MiXCR and kept productive beta chains. One record per CDR3 amino acid sequence lists the most common genes and DNA. The sample data list about 40,000 distinct CDR3 sequences, and under 20% of these were observed just once. Clones ranked in the top ten supply less than 9% of the sample. Material: naive CD8+ T cells from blood, with Jurkat cell RNA spiked in. The cell subset or site label on this specimen signifies: FACS-sorted CD8+CD4-CCR7+CD45RA+ naive T cells. The receptor source for this set is a human donor in good health. Some libraries in this study had Jurkat cell RNA spiked in.

The sample holds many counts of this clonotype. V and J are TRBV6-2 or TRBV6-3 and TRBJ2-1, with D maybe TRBD2 (6 bases). Trimming left V 3 bases short and J 7 bases short, with 10 bases between. The CDR3 is made up of 13 amino acids. Germline assignment: CDR1 MNHEY and CDR2 SVGEGT. The CDR3 loop is CASSYWAGNEQFF. CDR3 DNA sequence: TGTGCCAGCAGTTATTGGGCGGGAAATGAGCAGTTCTTC.

Worth noting for this clonotype: This may arise from a read error, as a much more abundant clone is one base away. This chain uses TRBV7-9 with TRBJ2-5; 7 nucleotides align to TRBD1. Germline V gene sequence: CDR1 SEHNR, CDR2 FQNEAQ (reference sequence). This CDR3 is 13 amino acids long. The CDR3 region has the DNA TGTGCCAGCAGTCGGACAGGCTCTGAGACCCAGCACTTC. It specifies CASSRTGSETQHF.

This clonotype was seen at least ten times. The rearrangement uses TRBV28 and TRBJ2-3; either TRBD1 or TRBD2 may fit D (5 bases each). Germline assignment: CDR1 MDHEN and CDR2 SYDVKM. Trimming pared 6 bases from V and 2 bases from J, leaving 15 bases between. The CDR3 runs 15 residues. This chain's CDR3 is CASSWDRLDTDTQYF. Here the CDR3 DNA reads TGTGCCAGCAGCTGGGACCGGCTCGACACAGATACGCAGTATTTT.

This clonotype was recorded many times. This rearrangement joins TRBV7-9 to TRBJ2-1; either TRBD1 or TRBD2 may fit D (5 bases each). Germline-derived CDR1 and CDR2 are SEHNR and FQNEAQ (reference sequence). The CDR3 sequence is 12 residues long. With 3 bases removed from V and 8 bases from J, the gap between germline ends came to 8 bases. The CDR3 nucleotides are TGTGCCAGCAGCTTTATGGGGGATGAGCAGTTCTTC. Translated, it gives CASSFMGDEQFF. Combining the CDR3 with reference TRBV7-9 and TRBJ2-1 gives the whole variable domain DTGVSQNPRHKITKRGQNVTFRCDPISEHNRLYWYRQTLGQGPEFLTYFQNEAQLEKSRLLSDRFSAERPKGSFSTLEIQRTEQGDSAMYLCASSFMGDEQFFGPGTRLTVL.

The table lists this clonotype with a few counts. This clone may be a read error of a much larger clone one base away. The chain uses TRBV5-1 and TRBJ2-7; perhaps TRBD2 as D (5 bases). Germline CDR1 and CDR2: SGHRS and YFSETQ. This CDR3 is 16 amino acids long. In DNA form, the CDR3 reads TGCGCCAACAGCTTTGTTCGTCGAGAGGGTTCCTACGAGCAGTACTTC. This gives the protein CANSFVRREGSYEQYF.

This clonotype has at least ten counts. The V gene is TRBV7-9, the J gene TRBJ2-4, with no clear D. In germline, CDR1 is SEHNR, CDR2 FQNEAQ (reference sequence). CDR3 size: 14 residues. V gave up 7 bases and J gave up 0 bases, with 10 bases separating them. The chain's CDR3 is CASNPSLAKNIQYF. CDR3 DNA: TGTGCCAGCAATCCTTCACTAGCCAAAAACATTCAGTACTTC.

This clonotype was detected ten times or more. The V and J genes are TRBV9 and TRBJ2-7, with no clear D. V shed 0 bases and J shed 0 bases, with 10 bases lying between them. The CDR3 has 15 amino acids. CDR1 and CDR2 (germline): SGDLS, YYNGEE. CDR3 sequence: CASSVGVLSSYEQYF. CDR3 nucleotides: TGTGCCAGCAGCGTAGGAGTACTGAGCTCCTACGAGCAGTACTTC.

This clonotype occurred many times. V and J are TRBV11-2 and TRBJ2-5; the match to TRBD1 covers 7 bases. CDR1 and CDR2 from the germline V gene are SGHAT and FQNNGV. Trimming cost V 5 bases and J 8 bases; bases outside gene matches: 17. The CDR3 spans 16 residues. CDR3 sequence (DNA): TGTGCCAGCAGCCTCCAGGGGGTGGGGCTCTTTCGAACCCAGTACTTC. Protein product: CASSLQGVGLFRTQYF.

The chain combines TRBV10-1 with TRBJ2-7, with D tentatively TRBD2 (5 bases). V lost 0 bases, J lost 4 bases, and 10 bases lay in between. Germline CDR1 WNHNN, CDR2 SYGVQD (reference sequence). The CDR3 is 14 residues long. The CDR3 spells CASSESLGGYEQYF. The CDR3 DNA is TGCGCCAGCAGTGAGTCTCTCGGAGGATACGAGCAGTACTTC.

This clonotype was seen ten or more times. The chain uses TRBV24-1 and TRBJ2-2, with D perhaps TRBD1 or TRBD2 (5 bases each). From germline, CDR1 is KGHDR and CDR2 SFDVKD. Between the trimmed V and J ends, which lost 1 base and 1 base, there was a span of 15 bases. The CDR3 runs to 18 residues. CDR3 sequence: CATSDFLPGRMNTGELFF. The CDR3 nucleotides read TGTGCCACCAGTGATTTTCTTCCGGGACGGATGAACACCGGGGAGCTGTTTTTT.

For this clonotype: A much larger clone is a single base away; this may be a read error. V gene TRBV12-3 or TRBV12-4 combines with J gene TRBJ2-7, with D unresolved. The CDR3 is made up of 13 amino acids. V gave up 5 bases and J gave up 6 bases, with 14 bases separating them. Written as DNA, the CDR3 is TGTGCCAGCAGTCCAGACACTACCTGCGAGCAGTACTTC. It is translated as CASSPDTTCEQYF.

V is TRBV15 and J is TRBJ2-3; TRBD2 matches at 12 bases. There are 16 residues in the CDR3. Germline CDR1 reads LNHNV; CDR2 reads YYDKDF (reference sequence). Trimming took 5 bases from V and 2 from J; bases not matched to a gene: 5. The CDR3 loop is CATSLLAGGITDTQYF. The CDR3 DNA reads as TGTGCCACCAGCCTTCTAGCGGGAGGGATCACAGATACGCAGTATTTT.

This clonotype was recorded many times. The chain employs TRBV12-3 or TRBV12-4 and TRBJ2-1, with a tentative D call TRBD2 (6 bases). This CDR3 is 13 amino acids long. V lost 10 bases and J lost 0, with 10 bases in between. DNA of the CDR3: TGTGCCACCGTCGGGAGCTCCTACAATGAGCAGTTCTTC. This sequence encodes CATVGSSYNEQFF.

This clonotype was observed a few times. V is TRBV7-9 and J is TRBJ2-7; a weak D match, TRBD2 (5 bases). The CDR3 totals 15 residues. V gave up 7 bases and J gave up 6 bases, with 22 bases separating them. The germline V gene has CDR1 SEHNR and CDR2 FQNEAQ (reference sequence). CDR3 DNA: TGTGCCAGCAATGGGCGGGCTAGTGCATCTTTCGAGCAGTACTTC. Its translation: CASNGRASASFEQYF.